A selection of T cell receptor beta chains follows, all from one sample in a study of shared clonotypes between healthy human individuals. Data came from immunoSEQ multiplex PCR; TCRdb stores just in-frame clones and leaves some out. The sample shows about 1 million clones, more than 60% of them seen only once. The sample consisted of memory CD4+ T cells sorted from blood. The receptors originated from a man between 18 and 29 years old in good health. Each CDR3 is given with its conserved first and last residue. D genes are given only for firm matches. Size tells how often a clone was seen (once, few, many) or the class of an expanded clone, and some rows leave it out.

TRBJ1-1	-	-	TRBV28	TGTGCCAGCAGAGAATTAGACACTGAAGCTTTCTTT	CASRELDTEAFF
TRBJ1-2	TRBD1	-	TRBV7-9	TGTGCCAGCAGCTTACAGGGGGCTTATGGCTACACCTTC	CASSLQGAYGYTF
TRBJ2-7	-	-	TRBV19	TGTGCCAGCCGACCCGCAGGGAGCTCCTACGAGCAGTACTTC	CASRPAGSSYEQYF
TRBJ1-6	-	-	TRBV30	TGTGCCTGGAGTGTAGACAGATTCAATTCACCCCTCCACTTT	CAWSVDRFNSPLHF
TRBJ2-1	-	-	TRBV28	TGTGCCAGCACGACTAGTAGCCCCTATGAGCAGTTCTTC	CASTTSSPYEQFF
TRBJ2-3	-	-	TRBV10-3	TGTGCCATCAGTGAGTCGTCAGCTAGCACAGATACGCAGTATTTT	CAISESSASTDTQYF
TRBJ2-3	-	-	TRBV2	TGTGCCAGCACTTCTTCAGATACGCAGTATTTT	CASTSSDTQYF
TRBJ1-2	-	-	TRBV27	TGTGCCAGCAGTTTAGCGGGGGCCATGTACGGCTACACCTTC	CASSLAGAMYGYTF
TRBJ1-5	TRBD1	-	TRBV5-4	TGTGCCAGCAGCACCCAGGGGGATCAGCCCCAGCATTTT	CASSTQGDQPQHF
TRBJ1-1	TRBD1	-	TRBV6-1	TGTGCCAGCAGTGAAGAGGCAGGGGGCGTCACTGAAGCTTTCTTT	CASSEEAGGVTEAFF
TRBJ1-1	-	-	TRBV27	TGTGCCAGCAGTTTGGCAGGGGCGCGGGTCCCCTCGAACACTGAAGCTTTCTTT	CASSLAGARVPSNTEAFF
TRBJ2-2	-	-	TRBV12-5	TGTGCTAGTGGTTTGGTACCGCAGGGAAGTGCCGGGGAGCTGTTTTTT	CASGLVPQGSAGELFF
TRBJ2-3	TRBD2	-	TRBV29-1	TGCAGCGTTGAACTGCCTAGCGGGAGTTTAGATACGCAGTATTTT	CSVELPSGSLDTQYF
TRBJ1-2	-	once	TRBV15	TGTGCCACCAGCAGGGCAGGGGATGGCTACACCTTC	CATSRAGDGYTF
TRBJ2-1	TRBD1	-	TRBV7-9	TGTGCCAGCAGCTCGGGACAGCCGAACAATGAGCAGTTCTTC	CASSSGQPNNEQFF
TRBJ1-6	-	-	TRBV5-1	TGCGCCAGCAGAACAGGACGAGAGGATTCACCCCTCCACTTT	CASRTGREDSPLHF
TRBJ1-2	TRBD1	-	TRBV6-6	TGTGCCAGCAGCCAGGGACAGCCAACGGATGGCTACACCTTC	CASSQGQPTDGYTF
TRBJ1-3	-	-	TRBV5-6	TGTGCCAGCAGCTTGAGCCCAGCCTCCTACTCTGGAAACACCATATATTTT	CASSLSPASYSGNTIYF
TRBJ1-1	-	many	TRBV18	TGTGCCAGCTCACCCCCAAATCGGGGGCAGATGAACACTGAAGCTTTCTTT	CASSPPNRGQMNTEAFF
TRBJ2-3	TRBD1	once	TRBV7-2	TGTGCCAGCAGCCCGCAGGGGGCGGGAGATACGCAGTATTTT	CASSPQGAGDTQYF
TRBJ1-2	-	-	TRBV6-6	TGTGCCAGCAGTTACTCGGGTGTACAGCTCACCTTC	CASSYSGVQLTF
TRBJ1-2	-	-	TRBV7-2	TGTGCCAGCAGCCCCGTCAGCTATGGCTACACCTTC	CASSPVSYGYTF
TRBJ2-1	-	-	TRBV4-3	TGCGCCAGCAGCCAAGGAGTAGCCCACAATGAGCAGTTCTTC	CASSQGVAHNEQFF
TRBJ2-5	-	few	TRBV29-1	TGCAGCGTTGTAGTAGGGACCCAGTACTTC	CSVVVGTQYF
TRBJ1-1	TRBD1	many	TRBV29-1	TGCAGCGGGTCAGACAGGGCCTTGCCTGGAGCTTTCTTT	CSGSDRALPGAFF
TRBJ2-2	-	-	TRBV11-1	TGTGCCAGCAGCCCAGGTCAGCTGAAGATCCCCGGGGAGCTGTTTTTT	CASSPGQLKIPGELFF
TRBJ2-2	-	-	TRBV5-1	TGCGCCAGCAGCTTGGAGGGCCCGAACACCGGGGAGCTGTTTTTT	CASSLEGPNTGELFF
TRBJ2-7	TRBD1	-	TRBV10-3	TGTGCCATCAGCCCGGACAGGGTTGGCGAGCAGTACTTC	CAISPDRVGEQYF
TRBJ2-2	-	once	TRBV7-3	TGTGCCAGCAGTGACAGGCCGATATCCACCGGGGAGCTGTTTTTT	CASSDRPISTGELFF
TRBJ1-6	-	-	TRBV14	TGTGCCAGCAGCCAAGTCGGGGGGGGTTCACCCCTCCACTTT	CASSQVGGGSPLHF
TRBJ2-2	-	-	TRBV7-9	TGTGCCAGCAGTAGGGGCACCGGGGAGCTGTTTTTT	CASSRGTGELFF
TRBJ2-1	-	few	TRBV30	TGTGCCTTCAATGAGCAGTTCTTC	CAFNEQFF
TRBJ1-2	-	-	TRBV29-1	TGCAGCGTTGATCCCGAGGGGGGATCTAACTATGGCTACACCTTC	CSVDPEGGSNYGYTF
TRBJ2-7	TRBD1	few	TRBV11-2	TGTGCCAGCAGCTCGGACAGGGCTGGGGAGCAGTACTTC	CASSSDRAGEQYF
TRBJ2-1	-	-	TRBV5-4	TGTGCCAGCGCGAGGGCTAGCTCCTACAATGAGCAGTTCTTC	CASARASSYNEQFF
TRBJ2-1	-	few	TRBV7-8	TGTGCCAGCAGCGGCGGACTTGACAATGAGCAGTTCTTC	CASSGGLDNEQFF
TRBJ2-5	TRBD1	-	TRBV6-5	TGTGCCAGCATTCCCACAGGGGGTATCGAGACCCAGTACTTC	CASIPTGGIETQYF
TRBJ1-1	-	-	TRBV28	TGTGCCAGCAATGAGGGGAAAATCACTGAAGCTTTCTTT	CASNEGKITEAFF
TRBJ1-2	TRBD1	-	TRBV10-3	TGTGCCATCAAGCGACAGGGCAACTATGGCTACACCTTC	CAIKRQGNYGYTF
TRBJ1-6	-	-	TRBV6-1	TGTGCCAGCAGTGAAGTGGGCGGCAATTCACCCCTCCACTTT	CASSEVGGNSPLHF
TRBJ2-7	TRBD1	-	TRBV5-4	TGTGCCAGCAGCCCAGACAGGGGACGGGAGCAGTACTTC	CASSPDRGREQYF
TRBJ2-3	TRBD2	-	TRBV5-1	TGCGCCAGCAGACTAGCGGACCACACAGATACGCAGTATTTT	CASRLADHTDTQYF